This is a list of T cell receptor beta chains from one sample in a study of cytomegalovirus exposure and HLA in healthy donors. Sequencing was performed with immunoSEQ multiplex PCR; in TCRdb, only in-frame clones are kept and a portion is missing. Altogether 100,000 to 150,000 clones are present, roughly four fifths being singletons, with the ten largest covering 5.5% to 7%. Sample: PBMCs. The receptor set was obtained from a woman between 35 and 50 years old in good health and CMV-seropositive. CDR3s include the opening cysteine and the closing phenylalanine or tryptophan. The order of the fields is J gene, clone size, V gene, D gene, CDR3 DNA, CDR3 protein. D genes are given only for firm matches. Some rows mark clone size as missing; the rest say once, few, many or name a class of expanded clone.

j_gene: TRBJ2-3
abundance: few
v_gene: TRBV7-9
d_gene: .
CDR3nt: TGTGCCAGCAGCTTTCAGAACAGCGGATCAGATACGCAGTATTTT
CDR3aa: CASSFQNSGSDTQYF

j_gene: TRBJ2-7
abundance: few
v_gene: TRBV21-1
d_gene: .
CDR3nt: TGTGCCAGCAGCAAAGCGCGGAGCGGCGTCTCCTACGAGCAGTACTTC
CDR3aa: CASSKARSGVSYEQYF

j_gene: TRBJ2-5
abundance: .
v_gene: TRBV6-6
d_gene: TRBD2
CDR3nt: TGTGCCAGCAGTAGGTCGCGGGAGGGCCGCGAGACCCAGTACTTC
CDR3aa: CASSRSREGRETQYF

j_gene: TRBJ2-7
abundance: .
v_gene: TRBV6-1
d_gene: TRBD2
CDR3nt: TGTGCCAGCAAACTATCTAGCGGGGGAACGGGAGAGCAGTACTTC
CDR3aa: CASKLSSGGTGEQYF

j_gene: TRBJ2-2
abundance: .
v_gene: TRBV4-1
d_gene: TRBD2
CDR3nt: TGCGCCAGCAGCCAAGATCCGGGACTAGCGGCAGCGAACACCGGGGAGCTGTTTTTT
CDR3aa: CASSQDPGLAAANTGELFF

j_gene: TRBJ2-1
abundance: .
v_gene: TRBV9
d_gene: .
CDR3nt: TGTGCCAGCAGCGGCCCAGACAGATACAATGAGCAGTTCTTC
CDR3aa: CASSGPDRYNEQFF

j_gene: TRBJ1-4
abundance: many
v_gene: TRBV5-5
d_gene: .
CDR3nt: TGTGCCAGCAGCCTTGATAGTGAAAAACTGTTTTTT
CDR3aa: CASSLDSEKLFF

j_gene: TRBJ2-5
abundance: once
v_gene: TRBV7-2
d_gene: .
CDR3nt: TGTGCCAGCAGCTGGGGCCCGGAGACCCAGTACTTC
CDR3aa: CASSWGPETQYF

j_gene: TRBJ2-7
abundance: once
v_gene: TRBV6-5
d_gene: TRBD2
CDR3nt: TGTGCCAGCTCCCTCCCCCCCGGGGGGGGCGAGCAGTACTTC
CDR3aa: CASSLPPGGGEQYF

j_gene: TRBJ2-1
abundance: .
v_gene: TRBV5-1
d_gene: .
CDR3nt: TGCGCCAGCAGTGCTGATAGGGGGGGAACCTACAATGAGCAGTTCTTC
CDR3aa: CASSADRGGTYNEQFF

j_gene: TRBJ2-1
abundance: .
v_gene: TRBV9
d_gene: .
CDR3nt: TGTGCCAGCAGCGTAGCGCGGGGACCTAACTACAATGAGCAGTTCTTC
CDR3aa: CASSVARGPNYNEQFF

j_gene: TRBJ2-7
abundance: .
v_gene: TRBV5-1
d_gene: TRBD1
CDR3nt: TGCGCCAGCAGGGGACAGGCGAGCTCCTACGAGCAGTACTTC
CDR3aa: CASRGQASSYEQYF

j_gene: TRBJ2-2
abundance: .
v_gene: TRBV7-3
d_gene: .
CDR3nt: TGTGCCAGCAGCTGGGACATTTACACCGGGGAGCTGTTTTTT
CDR3aa: CASSWDIYTGELFF

j_gene: TRBJ2-7
abundance: once
v_gene: TRBV4-2
d_gene: TRBD2
CDR3nt: TGTGCCAGCAGCCTCCAGACTAGCGGTGAGCAGTACTTC
CDR3aa: CASSLQTSGEQYF

j_gene: TRBJ2-7
abundance: .
v_gene: TRBV27
d_gene: TRBD1
CDR3nt: TGTGCCAGCAGTACCGGGACAGGGGGGTTCGAGCAGTACTTC
CDR3aa: CASSTGTGGFEQYF

j_gene: TRBJ1-2
abundance: .
v_gene: TRBV29-1
d_gene: .
CDR3nt: TGCAGCGCTGCCCAGGGATCTAGCTATGGCTACACCTTC
CDR3aa: CSAAQGSSYGYTF

j_gene: TRBJ1-2
abundance: .
v_gene: TRBV2
d_gene: TRBD1
CDR3nt: TGTGCCAGCAGGCGCGGGACAGGTACTGATGGCTACACCTTC
CDR3aa: CASRRGTGTDGYTF

j_gene: TRBJ2-7
abundance: .
v_gene: TRBV28
d_gene: TRBD2
CDR3nt: TGTGCCAGCAGTTTTCCCCCGGGACTAGCGGGAGGGCCCAGGTACGAGCAGTACTTC
CDR3aa: CASSFPPGLAGGPRYEQYF

j_gene: TRBJ1-5
abundance: .
v_gene: TRBV7-9
d_gene: .
CDR3nt: TGTGCCAGCAGCTACACCCAGGGTAATCAGCCCCAGCATTTT
CDR3aa: CASSYTQGNQPQHF

j_gene: TRBJ2-1
abundance: .
v_gene: TRBV7-9
d_gene: TRBD1
CDR3nt: TGTGCCAGCAGCTTACAGGGGGCTGGGACAGGGGAGCAGTTCTTC
CDR3aa: CASSLQGAGTGEQFF

j_gene: TRBJ2-7
abundance: .
v_gene: TRBV5-6
d_gene: TRBD1
CDR3nt: TGTGCCAGCAGCTTGGGGACAGGGATAACGGACGGCAACGAGCAGTACTTC
CDR3aa: CASSLGTGITDGNEQYF

j_gene: TRBJ1-1
abundance: .
v_gene: TRBV11-1
d_gene: TRBD1
CDR3nt: TGTGCCAGCAGTCAGGGGGCTTTCACTGAAGCTTTCTTT
CDR3aa: CASSQGAFTEAFF

j_gene: TRBJ2-1
abundance: .
v_gene: TRBV9
d_gene: .
CDR3nt: TGTGCCAGCAGCGACCCCTCGGGCCAGGGCTACAATGAGCAGTTCTTC
CDR3aa: CASSDPSGQGYNEQFF

j_gene: TRBJ2-2
abundance: .
v_gene: TRBV10-3
d_gene: TRBD2
CDR3nt: TGTGCCATCAGTGATGAGGGTCTAGCGGAGAACACCGGGGAGCTGTTTTTT
CDR3aa: CAISDEGLAENTGELFF

j_gene: TRBJ2-2
abundance: .
v_gene: TRBV18
d_gene: TRBD2
CDR3nt: TGTGCCAGCTCACCCCAGCGGGGACGTAACACCGGGGAGCTGTTTTTT
CDR3aa: CASSPQRGRNTGELFF

j_gene: TRBJ2-7
abundance: .
v_gene: TRBV7-9
d_gene: .
CDR3nt: TGTGCCAGCAGCTTAGGTACACTAGTTCTCGGCGAGCAGTACTTC
CDR3aa: CASSLGTLVLGEQYF

j_gene: TRBJ2-3
abundance: .
v_gene: TRBV7-9
d_gene: .
CDR3nt: TGTTCCAGCAACCCCGGGTATTTT
CDR3aa: CSSNPGYF

j_gene: TRBJ2-5
abundance: .
v_gene: TRBV19
d_gene: .
CDR3nt: TGTGCCAGTAGCCGAACAGGGGCGGGGGAGACCCAGTACTTC
CDR3aa: CASSRTGAGETQYF

j_gene: TRBJ2-7
abundance: .
v_gene: TRBV29-1
d_gene: .
CDR3nt: TGCAGCGCCGGTCTCGCCTACGAGCAGTACTTC
CDR3aa: CSAGLAYEQYF

j_gene: TRBJ2-7
abundance: .
v_gene: TRBV11-2
d_gene: .
CDR3nt: TGTGCCAGCAGCCGGGACAGAGGGGGAGGCGAGCAGTACTTC
CDR3aa: CASSRDRGGGEQYF

j_gene: TRBJ2-1
abundance: .
v_gene: TRBV27
d_gene: .
CDR3nt: TGTGGCTCGACAGGACAAGACAATGAGCAGTTCTTC
CDR3aa: CGSTGQDNEQFF

j_gene: TRBJ1-5
abundance: .
v_gene: TRBV5-5
d_gene: TRBD1
CDR3nt: TGTGCCAGCAGCTTGGGGGTAGGGGGCGCTCGGCAGCCCCAGCATTTT
CDR3aa: CASSLGVGGARQPQHF